A selection of T cell receptor beta chains follows, all from one sample in a study of T cells in Graves' hyperthyroidism and ophthalmopathy. TCRdb redid the calling of the multiplex PCR reads with MiXCR, one entry per CDR3 protein. The sample contains 250,000 to 300,000 distinct CDR3 sequences, roughly 15% of which appear only once. Sequenced input: blood. These receptor sequences come from a woman aged 45-65 years with Graves' hyperthyroidism that later progressed to Graves' ophthalmopathy. CDR3s include the opening cysteine and the closing phenylalanine or tryptophan. The order of the fields is D gene, J gene, V gene, clone size, CDR3 DNA, CDR3 protein. A D gene is named only where the DNA matches it firmly. Only part of the rows carry a size: once, few, many, or a class if the clone is expanded.

>NA|TRBJ1-2|TRBV20-1|many
TGCAGTGCTAGATCCCGGACAGCTAAAGATGGCTACACCTTC
CSARSRTAKDGYTF
>NA|TRBJ2-3|TRBV11-3|many
TGTGCCAGCAGCCCTATCCGCACAGATACGCAGTATTTT
CASSPIRTDTQYF
>NA|TRBJ2-5|TRBV28|NA
TGTGCCAGCAGATCAAGACAGCTCCAAGAGACCCAGTACTTC
CASRSRQLQETQYF
>TRBD1|TRBJ1-5|TRBV6-1|NA
TGTGCCAGCAGTGTAGGACAGGGACCTAATAGCAATCAGCCCCAGCATTTT
CASSVGQGPNSNQPQHF
>NA|TRBJ2-5|TRBV3-1|many
TGTGCCAGCAGCCAAGATCGAGGTGGGAAGACCCAGTACTTC
CASSQDRGGKTQYF
>NA|TRBJ2-1|TRBV20-1|NA
TGCAGTGCTAGATCCCCGGGACTCCACAATGAGCAGTTCTTC
CSARSPGLHNEQFF
>NA|TRBJ2-1|TRBV15|many
TGTGCCACCAGCAGCCGACAGGACTCCTACAATGAGCAGTTCTTC
CATSSRQDSYNEQFF
>NA|TRBJ2-1|TRBV7-9|many
TGTGCCAACAGCCCGACCTCCTACAATGAGCAGTTCTTC
CANSPTSYNEQFF
>TRBD1|TRBJ2-6|TRBV9|many
TGTGCCAGCAGCCCTTGGACAGGGAGGTCTGGGGCCAACGTCCTGACTTTC
CASSPWTGRSGANVLTF
>NA|TRBJ2-3|TRBV10-1|many
TGCGCCAGCAGTGAGTCTCCCGCAGATACGCAGTATTTT
CASSESPADTQYF
>NA|TRBJ1-1|TRBV12-3/TRBV12-4|many
TGTGCCAGCAGCCCGGAGTACCGGGGCACTGAAGCTTTCTTT
CASSPEYRGTEAFF
>NA|TRBJ1-2|TRBV6-2/TRBV6-3|many
TGTGCCAGCAGTTTCCACAGGGACTATGGCTACACCTTC
CASSFHRDYGYTF
>TRBD1|TRBJ1-1|TRBV5-1|many
TGCGCCAGCAGCTTCGACAGGGCTGAAGCTTTCTTT
CASSFDRAEAFF
>NA|TRBJ1-2|TRBV30|many
TGTGCCTGGACCAGATCATGGGTTCAGGCTTACTATGGCTACACCTTC
CAWTRSWVQAYYGYTF
>TRBD1|TRBJ2-2|TRBV5-1|many
TGCGCCAGCAGCTCTACGACAGGGTCCGGGGAGCTGTTTTTT
CASSSTTGSGELFF
>TRBD2|TRBJ2-1|TRBV2|many
TGTGCCAGCAGCCAAGGGAGTAGCGGGAGATTTTTTAATGAGCAGTTCTTC
CASSQGSSGRFFNEQFF
>NA|TRBJ1-1|TRBV12-3/TRBV12-4|many
TGTGCCAGCAGTTTTTTCTCTGAAGCTTTCTTT
CASSFFSEAFF
>TRBD1|TRBJ2-2|TRBV5-1|many
TGCGCCAGCAGCTTGGAGGACAGGGGGGAGCTGTTTTTT
CASSLEDRGELFF
>TRBD2|TRBJ2-1|TRBV28|NA
TGTGCCAGCAGTTTTCTCGGGACTAGCGGGAGGAATGAGCAGTTCTTC
CASSFLGTSGRNEQFF
>NA|TRBJ1-2|TRBV12-3/TRBV12-4|many
TGTGCCAGCAGTTTATCTGGGGATAGCTATGGCTACACCTTC
CASSLSGDSYGYTF
>NA|TRBJ2-1|TRBV4-1|few
TGCGCCAGCAGCCAAGTAAGAATCCTAGAGCGGGATGAGCAGTTCTTC
CASSQVRILERDEQFF
>NA|TRBJ2-4|TRBV7-8|many
TGTGCCAGCAGCTTAGTTCCGGGGGAATTAGCCAAAAACATTCAGTACTTC
CASSLVPGELAKNIQYF
>NA|TRBJ1-5|TRBV9|few
TGTGCCAGCAGCGTCGACGTCCGACAGCCCCAGCATTTT
CASSVDVRQPQHF
>NA|TRBJ1-6|TRBV27|few
TGTGCCAGCAGTTTCGGAGGGAATTCACCCCTCCACTTT
CASSFGGNSPLHF
>NA|TRBJ1-4|TRBV27|many
TGTGCCAGCAGTTTAAGAGTAGGGGGGACTAATGAAAAACTGTTTTTT
CASSLRVGGTNEKLFF
>NA|TRBJ2-1|TRBV5-6|many
TGTGCCAGCAGCTTGGTAGCGAGGGGGTGGGATGAGCAGTTCTTC
CASSLVARGWDEQFF
>NA|TRBJ2-5|TRBV12-3/TRBV12-4|many
TGTGCCAGCTGGAGGGGGGGGGAGACCCAGTACTTC
CASWRGGETQYF
>NA|TRBJ2-7|TRBV7-6|many
TGTGCCAGCAGCTTAGGGAGACGGACCTACGAGCAGTACTTC
CASSLGRRTYEQYF
>TRBD2|TRBJ2-1|TRBV7-9|many
TGTGCCAGCAGGTTAGCGGGAGAAAGGAGTGAGCAGTTCTTC
CASRLAGERSEQFF
>TRBD1|TRBJ1-3|TRBV5-1|few
TGCGCCAGCAGCTTGGCCGGGGACAGGAGAGCCGGAAACACCATATATTTT
CASSLAGDRRAGNTIYF
>TRBD1|TRBJ1-2|TRBV7-8|few
TGTGCCAGCAGCTCCTCAGGGGGGTCAGGCTATGGCTACACCTTC
CASSSSGGSGYGYTF
>TRBD2|TRBJ2-3|TRBV12-3/TRBV12-4|many
TGTGCCAGCAGTTTATATTCGGGGCGGGAGGCATTGACAAATACGCAGTATTTT
CASSLYSGREALTNTQYF
>TRBD1|TRBJ2-7|TRBV6-2/TRBV6-3|many
TGTGCCAGCAGTCCACTAGGGGGACAGGGGAGTTACGAGCAGTACTTC
CASSPLGGQGSYEQYF
>NA|TRBJ2-3|TRBV5-1|NA
TGCGCCAGCAGCTTGGAGGGTAGAACTAGCACAGATACGCAGTATTTT
CASSLEGRTSTDTQYF
>NA|TRBJ1-1|TRBV7-3|few
TGTGCCAGCAGCTTAATGTCGTCAGGGACGAACACTGAAGCTTTCTTT
CASSLMSSGTNTEAFF
>TRBD2|TRBJ2-3|TRBV7-3|NA
TGTGCCAGCAGGGACGGGGGGGGCGGGAATACGCAGTATTTT
CASRDGGGGNTQYF
>NA|TRBJ2-1|TRBV5-4|few
TGTGCCAGCAGCTTTCAGGGGAAACACAATGAGCAGTTCTTC
CASSFQGKHNEQFF
>TRBD1|TRBJ1-5|TRBV28|many
TGTGCCAGCAGTCGACAGGGGGTTCGTCAGCCCCAGCATTTT
CASSRQGVRQPQHF
>NA|TRBJ1-1|TRBV6-5|NA
TGTGCCAGCAGTTACGTGGTGGGGATGAACACTGAAGCTTTCTTT
CASSYVVGMNTEAFF
>NA|TRBJ2-3|TRBV5-1|many
TGCGCCAGCAGCTTGGGGGGTAGGGGCAGAGAAGATACGCAGTATTTT
CASSLGGRGREDTQYF
>NA|TRBJ2-7|TRBV11-2|NA
TGTGCCAGCAGCTGGGGAGTAGCGGACTACGAGCAGTACTTC
CASSWGVADYEQYF
>TRBD2|TRBJ2-1|TRBV6-1|NA
TGTGCCAGCAGGACTAGCGGTATCTACAATGAGCAGTTCTTC
CASRTSGIYNEQFF
>TRBD2|TRBJ2-1|TRBV30|many
TGTGCCTGGAGGTCGCTAGCGGGCCACAATGAGCAGTTCTTC
CAWRSLAGHNEQFF
>NA|TRBJ1-4|TRBV2|many
TGTGCCAGCAGTGACGGCACCGGTTCGGTTGAAAAACTGTTTTTT
CASSDGTGSVEKLFF
>NA|TRBJ2-5|TRBV15|many
TGTGCCACCAGCAGAGACCCCGGGGAGACCCAGTACTTC
CATSRDPGETQYF
>TRBD1|TRBJ2-2|TRBV2|many
TGTGCCAGCCTAGACAGGGGCACCGGGGAGCTGTTTTTT
CASLDRGTGELFF
>TRBD2|TRBJ2-1|TRBV5-1|many
TGCGCCAGCAGCTTTAGCGGGAGGGAGGATGAGCAGTTCTTC
CASSFSGREDEQFF
>TRBD2|TRBJ2-1|TRBV27|many
TGTGCCAGCAGTTCCGGGACTAGCCCCAACAATGAGCAGTTCTTC
CASSSGTSPNNEQFF
>NA|TRBJ1-2|TRBV4-3|few
TGCGCCAGCAGCACGAGGGGTTTCGACTATGGCTACACCTTC
CASSTRGFDYGYTF
>NA|TRBJ1-2|TRBV7-7|few
TGTGCTAGCAGTCCGCCCTTGACAGGTCGAGCTACGCTCTATGGCTACACCTTC
CASSPPLTGRATLYGYTF
>NA|TRBJ2-7|TRBV7-9|many
TGTGCCAGCAGCACCACACTCGGCGCCTACGAGCAGTACTTC
CASSTTLGAYEQYF
>NA|TRBJ1-3|TRBV28|many
TGTGCCAGCAGTTTGACGGGGAGTGGAGGAAACACCATATATTTT
CASSLTGSGGNTIYF
>TRBD2|TRBJ2-3|TRBV11-3|few
TGTGCCAGCAGCCCCCGGAGTAGCGGGAGCACAGATACGCAGTATTTT
CASSPRSSGSTDTQYF